This entry lists 5 T cell receptor beta chains sequenced from one sample in a study of T-cell reconstitution after alpha-beta-depleted transplantation in children. Library preparation (for TCRbeta) was performed with unique molecular identifiers. TCRdb called the PCR reads again in MiXCR, with one record for every CDR3 protein. This sample has approximately 1,000,000 distinct CDR3 sequences, with about 31% found just once. The material was PBMCs, mostly from graft donor cells, obtained 360 days after TCRalphabeta/CD19-depleted stem cell transplant. Source of these receptors: a boy younger than two who had a stem cell transplant for SCID, so the T cells may come from the graft donor.

This chain uses TRBV12-3 or TRBV12-4 with TRBJ2-1; D ambiguous. The V and J ends lost 4 bases and 7 bases respectively, with 11 bases between them. The CDR3 is made up of 13 amino acids. The CDR3 loop reads CASSSDLGNEQFF. In DNA form, the CDR3 reads TGTGCCAGCAGTTCCGACCTGGGGAATGAGCAGTTCTTC.

The chain uses TRBV20-1 and TRBJ1-5, with TRBD1 matching 7 bases. J was trimmed by 0 bases and V by 6 bases; bases with no gene match: 11. The CDR3 sequence is 16 residues long. The V gene's germline CDR1 is DFQATT and CDR2 SNEGSKA (reference sequence). CDR3 loop: CSASRTGVYSNQPQHF. CDR3 nucleotide sequence: TGCAGTGCGAGTAGGACAGGTGTCTATAGCAATCAGCCCCAGCATTTT.

In its sample, this clonotype was seen a few times. The chain recombines TRBV20-1 with TRBJ2-3; unclear D gene. The CDR3 covers 16 residues. Germline V gene lookup returns CDR1 DFQATT and CDR2 SNEGSKA (reference sequence). V lost 0 bases and J 7 bases, leaving 20 bases between the germline ends. CDR3 nucleotide sequence: TGCAGTGCTAGAGATGGTGGCACACCTTTAAGGCATACGCAGTATTTT. It codes for CSARDGGTPLRHTQYF.

This clonotype was picked up a small number of times. The rearrangement joins TRBV6-6 to TRBJ1-5; 9 nucleotides match TRBD1. Looked up from germline, CDR1 is MNHNY and CDR2 is SVGAGI (reference sequence). There are 13 residues in the CDR3. Trimming cost V 5 bases and J 5 bases; bases outside gene matches: 1. This chain's CDR3 is CASSGTGHQPQHF. The DNA for the CDR3 is TGTGCCAGCAGTGGGACAGGGCATCAGCCCCAGCATTTT.

The chain carries TRBV27 and TRBJ2-7; D is possibly TRBD1 or TRBD2 (5 bases each). CDR1 is MNHEY and CDR2 is SMNVEV in the germline V gene (reference sequence). This CDR3 is 14 amino acids long. Trimming took off 1 base at V and 5 bases at J, with 12 bases between the two ends. The CDR3 spells CASSLLGEPNEQYF. In nucleotides, the CDR3 is TGTGCCAGCAGTTTATTAGGGGAGCCCAACGAGCAGTACTTC.